This entry describes one T cell receptor beta chain. Here immunoSEQ multiplex PCR was the method, and the copy in TCRdb shows in-frame clones only, minus some. The sample has over 200,000 clones; approximately 84% are singletons. The recovered donors of Cohort 3 showed two negative PCRs, clearance, or symptom resolution. The data were taken from a study of blood T cell repertoires in COVID-19. As for the study in general: COVID-19 samples collected from the United States, Italy and Spain covered acute and convalescent phases.

CDR1 is SGHVS, CDR2 FNYEAQ, per germline. This CDR3 contains 16 residues. V gave up 7 bases and J gave up 6 bases; unmatched junction bases: 12. This rearrangement joins TRBV7-6 to TRBJ2-3, with 11 bases matching TRBD2. This sequence originates from a man in his fifties or sixties who had recovered from COVID-19. Sequenced: PBMCs or T cells enriched from blood (not recorded which). Here the CDR3 reads CASTLEVAGGPDTQYF. DNA of the CDR3: TGTGCCAGCACACTAGAGGTAGCGGGGGGGCCTGATACGCAGTATTTT.